The 13 T cell receptor beta chains given below trace back to one sample, sequenced in a study of T cell responses to AZD1222 COVID-19 vaccine. Sequenced by immunoSEQ multiplex PCR; TCRdb stores in-frame clones only, minus some. The repertoire holds roughly 120,000 clones, with about 86% as singletons. The sample here was peripheral blood, taken 28 days after the second AZD1222 dose. The receptors derive from an adult who received the AZD1222 COVID-19 vaccine.

This chain links TRBV27 with TRBJ2-3; 11 bases agree with TRBD2. CDR1 MNHEY and CDR2 SMNVEV come from the germline V gene (reference sequence). V was clipped by 0 bases and J by 5 bases; unmatched bases: 1. CDR3 length: 15 residues. In DNA form, the CDR3 reads TGTGCCAGCAGTTTATCAGGACTAGCGGGAGATACGCAGTATTTT. The encoded protein is CASSLSGLAGDTQYF.

This clone was counted once. The chain joins TRBV5-1 to TRBJ1-1; tentatively, D is TRBD1 (5 bases). CDR3 length equals 16 residues. Trimming took off 0 bases at V and 0 bases at J, with 12 bases between the two ends. The V gene's germline CDR1 is SGHRS and CDR2 YFSETQ. The CDR3 DNA reads as TGCGCCAGCAGCTTGGAAGGACGGGGCATGAACACTGAAGCTTTCTTT. It specifies CASSLEGRGMNTEAFF.

The chain employs TRBV4-1 and TRBJ2-3, with 9 bases fitting TRBD1. The junction had 8 bases not matched to a gene; V was cut back by 4 bases and J by 6 bases. This CDR3 is 15 amino acids long. CDR1 MGHRA and CDR2 YSYEKL come from the germline V gene. CDR3 loop: CASSPQDRGYDTQYF. The DNA of the CDR3 is TGCGCCAGCAGCCCCCAGGACAGGGGATACGATACGCAGTATTTT.

The rearrangement uses TRBV27 and TRBJ2-1; D is uncertain. The CDR3 loop spans 11 amino acids. Germline CDR1 reads MNHEY; CDR2 reads SMNVEV (reference sequence). Trimming pared 5 bases from V and 2 bases from J, leaving 1 base between. CDR3 sequence: CASSTYNEQFF. CDR3 DNA sequence: TGTGCCAGCAGTACCTACAATGAGCAGTTCTTC.

The chain carries TRBV7-9 and TRBJ1-2; no clear D gene. The CDR3 totals 13 residues. V gave up 4 bases and J gave up 7 bases, with 13 bases separating them. The germline CDR1 and CDR2 sequences are SEHNR and FQNEAQ (reference sequence). CDR3 coding DNA: TGTGCCAGCAGCTCCGGTGAGGGCCGTGGCTACACCTTC. It encodes CASSSGEGRGYTF.

CDR3 DNA sequence: TGTGCCAGCAGCTTAGCCGACTTCGGGACTGGGGCCAACGTCCTGACTTTC. Translated, it gives CASSLADFGTGANVLTF. The chain uses TRBV7-6 and TRBJ2-6; a possible D gene is TRBD2 (5 bases). Per the germline V gene, CDR1 is SGHVS and CDR2 is FNYEAQ. The CDR3 runs 17 residues. The germline V and J ends were trimmed by 0 bases and 2 bases, with 11 bases remaining between them.

V is TRBV2 and J is TRBJ1-2; D remains ambiguous. Germline assignment: CDR1 SNHLY and CDR2 FYNNEI. This CDR3 has 13 residues. V lost 6 bases to trimming and J lost 0 bases, with 8 bases between them. CDR3 nucleotide sequence: TGTGCCAGCAGCGAACTTACTAACTATGGCTACACCTTC. Its protein is CASSELTNYGYTF.

V and J are TRBV5-1 and TRBJ1-1; weak D call: TRBD1 (6 bases). Germline V gene sequence: CDR1 SGHRS, CDR2 YFSETQ. Trimming stripped 1 base from V and 8 bases from J, with 15 bases between. The CDR3 sequence is 14 residues long. The CDR3 loop reads CASSLLPGQLEAFF. The CDR3, as DNA: TGCGCCAGCAGCTTGCTGCCAGGACAGCTAGAAGCTTTCTTT. Full variable domain (rest looked up from reference TRBV5-1 and TRBJ1-1): KAGVTQTPRYLIKTRGQQVTLSCSPISGHRSVSWYQQTPGQGLQFLFEYFSETQRNKGNFPGRFSGRQFSNSRSEMNVSTLELGDSALYLCASSLLPGQLEAFFGQGTRLTVV.

This rearrangement joins TRBV7-9 to TRBJ1-3, with a tentative D call TRBD1 (5 bases). Trimming took off 3 bases at V and 7 bases at J, with 7 bases between the two ends. Germline loops: CDR1 SEHNR, CDR2 FQNEAQ (reference sequence). The CDR3 spans 12 residues. The CDR3 sequence is CASSFGGNTIYF. DNA for the CDR3: TGTGCCAGCAGCTTTGGGGGGAACACCATATATTTT.

This clone was found a few times. This CDR3 is CASGTFGSYEQYF. The CDR3 DNA is TGTGCCAGCGGGACTTTCGGATCCTACGAGCAGTACTTC. V usage is TRBV2 and J usage is TRBJ2-7, with a weak D call TRBD2 (6 bases). Per the germline V gene, CDR1 is SNHLY and CDR2 is FYNNEI. Trimming cost V 8 bases and J 1 base, with 12 bases left between them. CDR3 length equals 13 residues. Combining the CDR3 with reference TRBV2 and TRBJ2-7 gives the whole variable domain EPEVTQTPSHQVTQMGQEVILRCVPISNHLYFYWYRQILGQKVEFLVSFYNNEISEKSEIFDDQFSVERPDGSNFTLKIRSTKLEDSAMYFCASGTFGSYEQYFGPGTRLTVT.

This clone was observed at least ten times. The rearrangement joins TRBV7-6 to TRBJ1-2, with no clear D. V was clipped by 1 base and J by 5 bases, with 14 bases between them. CDR3 length equals 15 residues. The germline gives CDR1 SGHVS, CDR2 FNYEAQ. CDR3 amino acids: CASSLGSGSFYGYTF. CDR3 nucleotides: TGTGCCAGCAGCTTAGGTTCGGGCAGTTTTTATGGCTACACCTTC.

This clone was found once. The rearrangement uses TRBV9 and TRBJ2-2; TRBD1 matches 7 bases. Germline V gene lookup returns CDR1 SGDLS and CDR2 YYNGEE. The junction had 10 bases not matched to a gene; V was cut back by 4 bases and J by 7 bases. This CDR3 spans 15 amino acids. CDR3 in DNA: TGTGCCAGCAGCACTGGGACAGTAGACGGCGGGGAGCTGTTTTTT. This codes for CASSTGTVDGGELFF.

The V call is TRBV2, the J call TRBJ1-5; D may be TRBD1 (6 bases). This CDR3 comprises 16 residues. In germline, CDR1 is SNHLY, CDR2 FYNNEI. The V end was cut by 4 bases, the J end by 2 bases, with 15 bases between. CDR3 in DNA: TGTGCCAGCAGTGGGTTAGGGGGTACGCGCAATCAGCCCCAGCATTTT. It is translated as CASSGLGGTRNQPQHF.